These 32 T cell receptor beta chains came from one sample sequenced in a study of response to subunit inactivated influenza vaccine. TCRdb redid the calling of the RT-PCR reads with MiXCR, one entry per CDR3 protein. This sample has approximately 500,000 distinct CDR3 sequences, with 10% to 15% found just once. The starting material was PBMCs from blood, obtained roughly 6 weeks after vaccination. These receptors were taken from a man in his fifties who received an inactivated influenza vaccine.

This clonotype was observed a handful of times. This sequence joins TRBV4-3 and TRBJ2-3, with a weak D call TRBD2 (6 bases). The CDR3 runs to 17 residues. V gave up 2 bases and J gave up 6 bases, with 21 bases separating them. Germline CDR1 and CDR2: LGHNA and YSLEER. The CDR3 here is CASSQSLAGLTGDTQYF. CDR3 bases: TGCGCCAGCAGCCAAAGTTTGGCGGGGCTTACGGGGGATACGCAGTATTTT.

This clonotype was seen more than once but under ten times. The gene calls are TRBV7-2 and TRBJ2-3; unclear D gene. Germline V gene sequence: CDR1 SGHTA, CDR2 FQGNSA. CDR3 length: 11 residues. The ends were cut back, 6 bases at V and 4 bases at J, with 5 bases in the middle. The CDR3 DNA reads TGTGCCAGCAGGGCCGCAGATACGCAGTATTTT. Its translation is CASRAADTQYF.

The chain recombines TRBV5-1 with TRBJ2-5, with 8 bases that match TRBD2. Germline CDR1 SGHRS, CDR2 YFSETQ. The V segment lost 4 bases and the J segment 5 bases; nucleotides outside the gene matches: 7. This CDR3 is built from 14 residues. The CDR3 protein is CASSPGLARETQYF. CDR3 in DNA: TGCGCCAGCAGCCCTGGACTAGCTAGGGAGACCCAGTACTTC.

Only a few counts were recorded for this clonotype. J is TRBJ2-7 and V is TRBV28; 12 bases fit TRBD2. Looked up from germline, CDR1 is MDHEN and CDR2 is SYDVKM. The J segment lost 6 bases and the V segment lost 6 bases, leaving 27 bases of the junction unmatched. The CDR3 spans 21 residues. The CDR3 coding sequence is TGTGCCAGCAGGGGTGTTAGGTTAGGGGGTACCGCCTTGACTAGCGGGAGCGAGCAGTACTTC. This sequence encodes CASRGVRLGGTALTSGSEQYF.

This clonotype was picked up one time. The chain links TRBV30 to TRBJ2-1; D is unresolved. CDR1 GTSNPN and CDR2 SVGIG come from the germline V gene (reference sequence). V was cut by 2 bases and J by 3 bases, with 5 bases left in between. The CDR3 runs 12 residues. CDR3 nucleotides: TGTGCCTGGAGTCCCGACTACAATGAGCAGTTCTTC. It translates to CAWSPDYNEQFF.

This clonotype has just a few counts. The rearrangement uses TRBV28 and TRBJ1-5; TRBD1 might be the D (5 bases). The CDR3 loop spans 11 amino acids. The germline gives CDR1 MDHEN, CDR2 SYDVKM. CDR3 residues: CASAGGQPQHF. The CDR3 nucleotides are TGTGCTTCAGCGGGGGGTCAGCCCCAGCATTTT.

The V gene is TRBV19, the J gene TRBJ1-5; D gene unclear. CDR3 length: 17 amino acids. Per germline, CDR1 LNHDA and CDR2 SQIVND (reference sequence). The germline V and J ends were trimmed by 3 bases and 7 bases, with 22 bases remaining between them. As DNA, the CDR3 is TGTGCCAGTAGTATCGGAAAAGGTAGAAGTCTCGGGCAGCCCCAGCATTTT. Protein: CASSIGKGRSLGQPQHF. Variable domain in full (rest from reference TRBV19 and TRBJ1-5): DGGITQSPKYLFRKEGQNVTLSCEQNLNHDAMYWYRQDPGQGLRLIYYSQIVNDFQKGDIAEGYSVSREKKESFPLTVTSAQKNPTAFYLCASSIGKGRSLGQPQHFGDGTRLSIL.

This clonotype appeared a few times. As DNA, the CDR3 is TGCGCCAGCAGCGAAGGGACGAGCTCCTACAATGAGCAGTTCTTC. Its translation: CASSEGTSSYNEQFF. The V call is TRBV5-1, the J call TRBJ2-1; either TRBD1 or TRBD2 may fit D (5 bases each). V lost 4 bases and J lost 0, with 11 bases in between. This CDR3 has 15 amino acids. Germline V gives CDR1 SGHRS, CDR2 YFSETQ.

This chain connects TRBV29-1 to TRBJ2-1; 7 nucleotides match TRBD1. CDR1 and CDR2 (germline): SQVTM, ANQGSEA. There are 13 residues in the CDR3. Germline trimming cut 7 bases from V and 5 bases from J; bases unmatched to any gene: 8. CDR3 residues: CSGGTVENNEQFF. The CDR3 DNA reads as TGCAGCGGGGGGACAGTGGAGAACAATGAGCAGTTCTTC.

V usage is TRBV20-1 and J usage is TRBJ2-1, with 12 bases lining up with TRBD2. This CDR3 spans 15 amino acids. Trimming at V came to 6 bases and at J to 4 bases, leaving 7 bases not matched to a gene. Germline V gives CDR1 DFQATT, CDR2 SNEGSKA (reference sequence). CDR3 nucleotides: TGCAGTGCGAGACTAGCGGGAGCGGGGTACAATGAGCAGTTCTTC. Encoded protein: CSARLAGAGYNEQFF.

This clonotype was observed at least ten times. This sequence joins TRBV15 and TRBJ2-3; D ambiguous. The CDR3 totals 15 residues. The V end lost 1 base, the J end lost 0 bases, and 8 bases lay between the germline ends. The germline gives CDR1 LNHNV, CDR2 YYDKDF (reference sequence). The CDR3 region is CATSRGQGSTDTQYF. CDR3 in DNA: TGTGCCACCAGCAGAGGACAAGGCAGCACAGATACGCAGTATTTT.

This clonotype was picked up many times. The CDR3: CASSLVLRYGRDTTLNEKLFF. The CDR3 coding sequence is TGTGCCAGCAGTTTAGTCCTTCGGTATGGGAGAGACACGACTTTAAATGAAAAACTGTTTTTT. The J gene is TRBJ1-4, the V gene TRBV12-3 or TRBV12-4; D is undetermined. V lost 1 base to trimming and J lost 5 bases, with 29 bases between them. The CDR3 has 21 amino acids.

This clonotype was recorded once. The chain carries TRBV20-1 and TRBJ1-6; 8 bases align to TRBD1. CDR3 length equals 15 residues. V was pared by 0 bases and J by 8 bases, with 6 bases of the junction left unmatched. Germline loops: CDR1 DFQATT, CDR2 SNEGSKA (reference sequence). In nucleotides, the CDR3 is TGCAGTGCTAGAGATTTGAACAGGGGGGATTCACCCCTCCACTTT. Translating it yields CSARDLNRGDSPLHF.

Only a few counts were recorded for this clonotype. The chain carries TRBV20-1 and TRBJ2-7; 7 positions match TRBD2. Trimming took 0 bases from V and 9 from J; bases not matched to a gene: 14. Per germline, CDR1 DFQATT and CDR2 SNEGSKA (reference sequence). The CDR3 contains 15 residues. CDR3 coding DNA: TGCAGTGCTAGAGAAAGGGACTACTCCCTACGAGGGCAGTACTTC. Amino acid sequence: CSARERDYSLRGQYF.

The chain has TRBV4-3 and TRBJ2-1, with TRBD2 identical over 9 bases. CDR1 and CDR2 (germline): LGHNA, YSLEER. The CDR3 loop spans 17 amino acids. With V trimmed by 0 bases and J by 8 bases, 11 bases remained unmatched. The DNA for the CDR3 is TGCGCCAGCAGCCAAGAGGCGGCGGGAGGGGTCCCCGATGAGCAGTTCTTC. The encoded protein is CASSQEAAGGVPDEQFF.

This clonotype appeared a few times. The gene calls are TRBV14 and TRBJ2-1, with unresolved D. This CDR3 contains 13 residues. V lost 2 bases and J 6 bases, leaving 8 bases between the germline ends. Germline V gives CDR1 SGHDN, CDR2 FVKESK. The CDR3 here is CASSQFRSNEQFF. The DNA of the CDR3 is TGTGCCAGCAGCCAATTCAGGAGCAATGAGCAGTTCTTC.

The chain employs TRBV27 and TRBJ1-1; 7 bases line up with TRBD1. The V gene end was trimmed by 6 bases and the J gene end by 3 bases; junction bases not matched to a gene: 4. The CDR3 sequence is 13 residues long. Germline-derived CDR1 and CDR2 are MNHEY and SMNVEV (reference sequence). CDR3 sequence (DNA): TGTGCCAGCAGCAGGGGGGAGTACACTGAAGCTTTCTTT. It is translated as CASSRGEYTEAFF.

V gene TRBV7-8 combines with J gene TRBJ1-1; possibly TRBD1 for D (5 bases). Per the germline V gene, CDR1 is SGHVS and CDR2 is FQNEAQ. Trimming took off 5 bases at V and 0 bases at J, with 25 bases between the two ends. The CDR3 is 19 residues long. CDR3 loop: CASSPRARERGSMNTEAFF. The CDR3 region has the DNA TGTGCCAGCAGCCCCCGGGCACGTGAGAGGGGAAGTATGAACACTGAAGCTTTCTTT.

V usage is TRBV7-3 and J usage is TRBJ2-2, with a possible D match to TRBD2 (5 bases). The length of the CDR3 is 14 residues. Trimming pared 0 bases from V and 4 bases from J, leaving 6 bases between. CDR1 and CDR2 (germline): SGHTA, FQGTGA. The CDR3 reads CASSLTEGTGELFF. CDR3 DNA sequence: TGTGCCAGCAGCTTAACCGAGGGCACCGGGGAGCTGTTTTTT.

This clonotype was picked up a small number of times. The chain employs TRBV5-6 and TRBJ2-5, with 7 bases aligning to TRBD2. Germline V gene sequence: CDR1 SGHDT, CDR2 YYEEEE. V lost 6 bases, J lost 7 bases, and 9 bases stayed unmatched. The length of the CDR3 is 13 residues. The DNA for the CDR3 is TGTGCCAGCACTGGAGGACTAGTGGGGACCCAGTACTTC. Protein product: CASTGGLVGTQYF. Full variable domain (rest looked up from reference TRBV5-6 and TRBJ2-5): DAGVTQSPTHLIKTRGQQVTLRCSPKSGHDTVSWYQQALGQGPQFIFQYYEEEERQRGNFPDRFSGHQFPNYSSELNVNALLLGDSALYLCASTGGLVGTQYFGPGTRLLVL.

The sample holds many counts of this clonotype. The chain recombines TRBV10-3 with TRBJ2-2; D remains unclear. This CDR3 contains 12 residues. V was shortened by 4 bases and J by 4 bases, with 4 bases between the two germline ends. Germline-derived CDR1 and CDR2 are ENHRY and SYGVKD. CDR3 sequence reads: CAISGGTGELFF. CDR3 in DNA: TGTGCCATCAGTGGGGGCACCGGGGAGCTGTTTTTT.

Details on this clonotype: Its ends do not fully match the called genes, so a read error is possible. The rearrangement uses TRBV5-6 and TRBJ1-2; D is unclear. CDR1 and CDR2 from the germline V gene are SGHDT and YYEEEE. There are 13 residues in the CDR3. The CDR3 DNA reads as TGTGCCACCAGCGAGGGTACAAACTATGGCTACACCTTC. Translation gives CATSEGTNYGYTF.

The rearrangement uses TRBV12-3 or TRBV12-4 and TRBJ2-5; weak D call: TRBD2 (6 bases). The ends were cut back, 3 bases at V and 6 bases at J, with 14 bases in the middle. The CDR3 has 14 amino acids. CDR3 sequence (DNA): TGTGCCAGCAGTTTGGGGCAGGCGGGACAGACCCAGTACTTC. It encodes CASSLGQAGQTQYF.

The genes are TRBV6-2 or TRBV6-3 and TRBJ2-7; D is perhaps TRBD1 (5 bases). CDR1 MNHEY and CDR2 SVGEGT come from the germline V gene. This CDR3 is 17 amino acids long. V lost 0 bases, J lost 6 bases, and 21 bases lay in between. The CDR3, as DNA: TGTGCCAGCAGTTACTCACGAAGGTCGGGTCTCCAGGGCGAGCAGTACTTC. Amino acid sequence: CASSYSRRSGLQGEQYF.

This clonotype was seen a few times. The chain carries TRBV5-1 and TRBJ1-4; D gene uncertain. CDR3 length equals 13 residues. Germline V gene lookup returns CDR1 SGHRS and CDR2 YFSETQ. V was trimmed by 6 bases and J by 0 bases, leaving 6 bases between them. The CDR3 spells CASTAATNEKLFF. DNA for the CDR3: TGCGCCAGCACGGCTGCAACTAATGAAAAACTGTTTTTT.

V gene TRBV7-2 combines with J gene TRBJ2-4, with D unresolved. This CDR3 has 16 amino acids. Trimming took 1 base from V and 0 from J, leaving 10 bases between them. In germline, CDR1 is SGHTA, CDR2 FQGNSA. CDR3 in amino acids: CASSLVLNLAKNIQYF. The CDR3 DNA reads TGTGCCAGCAGCTTAGTCCTGAACCTAGCCAAAAACATTCAGTACTTC.

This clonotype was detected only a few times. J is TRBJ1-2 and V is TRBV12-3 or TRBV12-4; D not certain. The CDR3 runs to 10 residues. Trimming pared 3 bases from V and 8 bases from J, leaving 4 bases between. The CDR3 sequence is CASSFKGYTF. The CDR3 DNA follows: TGTGCCAGCAGTTTTAAAGGCTACACCTTC.

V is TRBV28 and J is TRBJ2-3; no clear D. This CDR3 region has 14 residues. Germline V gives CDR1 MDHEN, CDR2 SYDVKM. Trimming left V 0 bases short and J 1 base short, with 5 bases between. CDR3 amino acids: CASSLWPGTDTQYF. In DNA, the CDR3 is TGTGCCAGCAGTTTATGGCCAGGCACAGATACGCAGTATTTT.

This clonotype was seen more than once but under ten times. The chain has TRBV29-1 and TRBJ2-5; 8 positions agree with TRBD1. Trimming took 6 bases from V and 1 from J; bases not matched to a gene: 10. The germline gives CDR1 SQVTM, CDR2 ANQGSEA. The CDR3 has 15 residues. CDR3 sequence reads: CSVDPGQVFQETQYF. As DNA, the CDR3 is TGCAGCGTGGATCCGGGACAGGTCTTCCAAGAGACCCAGTACTTC. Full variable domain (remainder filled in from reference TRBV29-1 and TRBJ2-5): SAVISQKPSRDICQRGTSLTIQCQVDSQVTMMFWYRQQPGQSLTLIATANQGSEATYESGFVIDKFPISRPNLTFSTLTVSNMSPEDSSIYLCSVDPGQVFQETQYFGPGTRLLVL.

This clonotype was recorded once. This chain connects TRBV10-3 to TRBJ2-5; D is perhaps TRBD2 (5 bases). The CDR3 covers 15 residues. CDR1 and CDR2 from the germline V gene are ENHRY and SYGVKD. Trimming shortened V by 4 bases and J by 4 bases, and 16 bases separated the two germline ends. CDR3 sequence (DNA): TGTGCCATCAGTGGAGCAGCAGGACTGGGAGAGACCCAGTACTTC. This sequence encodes CAISGAAGLGETQYF.

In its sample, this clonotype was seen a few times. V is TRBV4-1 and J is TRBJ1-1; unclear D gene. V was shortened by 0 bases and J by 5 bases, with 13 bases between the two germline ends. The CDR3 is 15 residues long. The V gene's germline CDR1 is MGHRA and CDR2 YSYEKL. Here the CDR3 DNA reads TGCGCCAGCAGCCAAGATCGGACTCTTGGAACTGAAGCTTTCTTT. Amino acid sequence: CASSQDRTLGTEAFF.

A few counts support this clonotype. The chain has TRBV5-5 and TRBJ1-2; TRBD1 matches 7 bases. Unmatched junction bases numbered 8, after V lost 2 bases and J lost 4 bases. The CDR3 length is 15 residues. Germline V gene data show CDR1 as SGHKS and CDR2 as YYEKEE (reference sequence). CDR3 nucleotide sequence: TGTGCCAGCAGCTTCCGGGACAGAATAATCTATGGCTACACCTTC. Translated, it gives CASSFRDRIIYGYTF. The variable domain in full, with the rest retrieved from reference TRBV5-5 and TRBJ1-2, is DAGVTQSPTHLIKTRGQQVTLRCSPISGHKSVSWYQQVLGQGPQFIFQYYEKEERGRGNFPDRFSARQFPNYSSELNVNALLLGDSALYLCASSFRDRIIYGYTFGSGTRLTVV.